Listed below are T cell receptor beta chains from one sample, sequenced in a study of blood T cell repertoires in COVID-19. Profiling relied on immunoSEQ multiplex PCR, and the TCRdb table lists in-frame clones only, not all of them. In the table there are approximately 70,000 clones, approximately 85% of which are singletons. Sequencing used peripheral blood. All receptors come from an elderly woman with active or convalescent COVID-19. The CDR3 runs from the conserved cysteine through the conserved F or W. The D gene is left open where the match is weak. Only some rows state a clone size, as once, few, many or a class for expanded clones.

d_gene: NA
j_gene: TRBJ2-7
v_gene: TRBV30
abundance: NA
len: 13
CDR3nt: TGTGCCTGGGGGCCGGGTGGTTCCTACGAGCAGTACTTC
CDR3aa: CAWGPGGSYEQYF

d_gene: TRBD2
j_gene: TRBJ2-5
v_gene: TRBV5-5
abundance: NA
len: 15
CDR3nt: TGTGCCAGCAGCTCCAGGGACTACCGGCAAGAGACCCAGTACTTC
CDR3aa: CASSSRDYRQETQYF

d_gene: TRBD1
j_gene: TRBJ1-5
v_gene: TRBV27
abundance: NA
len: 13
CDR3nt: TGTGCCAGCAGTGTAGGGGGCGATCAGCCCCAGCATTTT
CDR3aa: CASSVGGDQPQHF

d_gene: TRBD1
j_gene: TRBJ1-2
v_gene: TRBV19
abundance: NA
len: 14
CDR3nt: TGTGCCAGTAGTATAGAGAGGACAGGCTATGGCTACACCTTC
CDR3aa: CASSIERTGYGYTF

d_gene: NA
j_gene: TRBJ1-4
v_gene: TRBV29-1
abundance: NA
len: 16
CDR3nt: TGCAGCGCAAGATTAAACGCAGGGGCAACTAATGAAAAACTGTTTTTT
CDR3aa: CSARLNAGATNEKLFF

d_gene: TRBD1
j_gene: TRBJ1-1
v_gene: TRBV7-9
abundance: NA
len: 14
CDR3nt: TGTGCCAGCAGCTTTGCGGACAGGGGGGCTGAAGCTTTCTTT
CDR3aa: CASSFADRGAEAFF

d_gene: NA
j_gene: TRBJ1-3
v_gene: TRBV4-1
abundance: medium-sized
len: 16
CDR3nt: TGCGCCAGCAGCCAAGACTGGCAGATCTCTGGAAACACCATATATTTT
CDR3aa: CASSQDWQISGNTIYF

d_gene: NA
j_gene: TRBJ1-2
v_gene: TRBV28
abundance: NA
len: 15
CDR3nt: TGTGCCAGCAGTTCGAGGCGACCTAGGAGGGATGGCTACACCTTC
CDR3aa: CASSSRRPRRDGYTF

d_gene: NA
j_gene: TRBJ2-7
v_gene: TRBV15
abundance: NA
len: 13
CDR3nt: TGTGCCACCGCAGGGGTAGGAGCCTACGAGCAGTACTTC
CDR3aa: CATAGVGAYEQYF

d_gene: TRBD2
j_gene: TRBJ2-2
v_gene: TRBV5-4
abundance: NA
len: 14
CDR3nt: TGTGCCAGCAGCCGCGGGGGTAGCACCGGGGAGCTGTTTTTT
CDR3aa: CASSRGGSTGELFF

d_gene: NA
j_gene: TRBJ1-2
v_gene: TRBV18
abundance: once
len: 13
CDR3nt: TGTGCCAGCTCACCACCCAGTCGTCAGACAGTCACCTTC
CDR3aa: CASSPPSRQTVTF